This is a list of T cell receptor beta chains from one sample in a study of follicular helper T cells after annual influenza vaccination. The data were produced by immunoSEQ multiplex PCR, yet TCRdb's version contains in-frame clones alone and is incomplete. The data contain some 15,000 clones, 84% of them singletons. This specimen consisted of CXCR5- memory CD4+ T cells sorted from blood, obtained on the day of influenza vaccination. These receptors were collected from an adult who received the influenza vaccine. CDR3s include the opening cysteine and the closing phenylalanine or tryptophan. D genes are given only for firm matches. Size is omitted from some rows. Given values are once, few, many or a class for expanded clones.

once	TRBV5-1	NA	TRBJ1-2	15	CASSLGQATNYGYTF	TGCGCCAGCAGCTTGGGACAGGCGACTAACTATGGCTACACCTTC
NA	TRBV10-3	TRBD1	TRBJ2-2	16	CASKSGQVSRAGELFF	TGTGCCTCGAAATCCGGACAGGTATCGAGGGCCGGGGAGCTGTTTTTT
NA	TRBV2	NA	TRBJ2-3	14	CASSWQAFTDTQYF	TGTGCCAGCAGTTGGCAGGCCTTCACAGATACGCAGTATTTT
few	TRBV19	NA	TRBJ1-4	11	CASSMDEKLFF	TGTGCCAGTAGTATGGATGAAAAACTGTTTTTT
NA	TRBV6-5	NA	TRBJ2-7	15	CASTRSRTESYEQYF	TGTGCCAGCACGAGGTCCCGGACGGAGTCCTACGAGCAGTACTTC
few	TRBV11-2	NA	TRBJ2-7	14	CASSLDSFSYEQYF	TGTGCCAGCAGCTTAGATTCGTTCTCCTACGAGCAGTACTTC
NA	TRBV19	TRBD1	TRBJ1-5	14	CASSIMGQGVPQHF	TGTGCCAGTAGTATCATGGGACAGGGGGTTCCCCAGCATTTT
NA	TRBV2	TRBD2	TRBJ2-7	16	CASKVSGGPPSYEQYF	TGTGCCAGCAAAGTAAGCGGGGGGCCACCCTCCTACGAGCAGTACTTC
NA	TRBV7-2	TRBD1	TRBJ1-1	15	CASSSQGRVNTEAFF	TGTGCCAGCAGCTCACAGGGGAGGGTGAACACTGAAGCTTTCTTT
NA	TRBV4-1	NA	TRBJ1-5	17	CASSPRPDRDRGQPQHF	TGCGCCAGCAGCCCAAGACCTGATAGGGACCGGGGTCAGCCCCAGCATTTT
NA	TRBV4-1	NA	TRBJ2-2	15	CASSRLDPNTGELFF	TGCGCCAGCAGCCGACTAGACCCGAACACCGGGGAGCTGTTTTTT
NA	TRBV7-2	NA	TRBJ2-1	15	CASSSAVRLKNEQFF	TGTGCCAGCAGCTCTGCGGTCCGTTTAAAAAATGAGCAGTTCTTC
NA	TRBV27	TRBD1	TRBJ2-4	14	CASSWTGSEDIQYF	TGTGCCAGCAGTTGGACAGGGAGTGAGGACATTCAGTACTTC
NA	TRBV30	TRBD1	TRBJ1-4	14	CAWNPGQSNEKLFF	TGTGCCTGGAATCCGGGACAGAGTAATGAAAAACTGTTTTTT
NA	TRBV20-1	NA	TRBJ2-5	10	CSATLETQYF	TGCAGTGCTACCTTGGAGACCCAGTACTTC
once	TRBV5-1	NA	TRBJ2-1	16	CASSLATSLRRNEQFF	TGCGCCAGCAGCTTGGCCACAAGCCTTCGGAGGAATGAGCAGTTCTTC
NA	TRBV27	TRBD1	TRBJ1-2	14	CASSQRQGTYGYTF	TGTGCCAGCAGCCAAAGACAGGGGACCTATGGCTACACCTTC